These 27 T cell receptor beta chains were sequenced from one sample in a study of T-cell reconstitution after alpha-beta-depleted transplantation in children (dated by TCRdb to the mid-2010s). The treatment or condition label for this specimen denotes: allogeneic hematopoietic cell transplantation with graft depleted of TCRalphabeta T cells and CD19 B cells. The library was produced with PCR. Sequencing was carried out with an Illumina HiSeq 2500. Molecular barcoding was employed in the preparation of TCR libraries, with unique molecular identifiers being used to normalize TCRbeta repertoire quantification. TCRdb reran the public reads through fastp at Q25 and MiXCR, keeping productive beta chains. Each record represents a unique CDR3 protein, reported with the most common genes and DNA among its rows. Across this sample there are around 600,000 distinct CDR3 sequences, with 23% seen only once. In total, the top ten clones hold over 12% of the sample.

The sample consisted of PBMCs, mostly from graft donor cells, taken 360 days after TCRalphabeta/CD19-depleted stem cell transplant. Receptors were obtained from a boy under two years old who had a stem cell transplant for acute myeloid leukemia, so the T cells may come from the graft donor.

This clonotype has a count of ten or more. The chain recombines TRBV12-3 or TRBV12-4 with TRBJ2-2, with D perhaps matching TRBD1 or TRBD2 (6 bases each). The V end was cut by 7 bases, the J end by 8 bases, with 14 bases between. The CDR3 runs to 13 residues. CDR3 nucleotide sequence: TGTGCCAGCACCACAGGGAGGTGGGGGGAGCTGTTTTTT. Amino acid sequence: CASTTGRWGELFF.

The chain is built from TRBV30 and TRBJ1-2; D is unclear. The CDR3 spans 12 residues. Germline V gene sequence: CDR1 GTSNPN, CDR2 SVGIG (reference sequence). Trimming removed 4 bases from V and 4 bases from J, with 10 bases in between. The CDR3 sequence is CAWTQLPYGYTF. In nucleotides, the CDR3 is TGTGCCTGGACCCAGCTCCCCTATGGCTACACCTTC.

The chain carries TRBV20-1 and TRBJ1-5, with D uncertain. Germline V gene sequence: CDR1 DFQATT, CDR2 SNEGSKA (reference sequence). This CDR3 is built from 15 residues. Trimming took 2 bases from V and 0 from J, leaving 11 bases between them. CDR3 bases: TGCAGTGCTAGACCCCGACATAATAGCAATCAGCCCCAGCATTTT. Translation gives CSARPRHNSNQPQHF.

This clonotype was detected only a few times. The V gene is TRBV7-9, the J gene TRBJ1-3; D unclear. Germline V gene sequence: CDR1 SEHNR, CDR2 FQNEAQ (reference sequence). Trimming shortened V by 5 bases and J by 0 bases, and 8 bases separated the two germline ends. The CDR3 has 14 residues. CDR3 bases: TGTGCCAGCAGCATAAGTTACTCTGGAAACACCATATATTTT. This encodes CASSISYSGNTIYF. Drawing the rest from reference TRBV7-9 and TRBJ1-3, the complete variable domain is DTGVSQNPRHKITKRGQNVTFRCDPISEHNRLYWYRQTLGQGPEFLTYFQNEAQLEKSRLLSDRFSAERPKGSFSTLEIQRTEQGDSAMYLCASSISYSGNTIYFGEGSWLTVV.

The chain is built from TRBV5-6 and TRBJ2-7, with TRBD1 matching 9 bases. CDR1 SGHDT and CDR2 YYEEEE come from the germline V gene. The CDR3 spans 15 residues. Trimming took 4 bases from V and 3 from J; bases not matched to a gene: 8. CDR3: CASSAGQGNGYEQYV. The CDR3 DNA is TGTGCCAGCAGCGCGGGACAGGGAAACGGCTACGAGCAGTACGTC.

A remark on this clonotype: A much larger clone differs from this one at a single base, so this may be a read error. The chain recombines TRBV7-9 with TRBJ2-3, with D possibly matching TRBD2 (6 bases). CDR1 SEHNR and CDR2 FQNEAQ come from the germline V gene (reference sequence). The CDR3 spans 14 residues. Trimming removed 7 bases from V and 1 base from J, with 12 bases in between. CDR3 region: CASTITGGTDTQYF. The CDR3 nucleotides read TGTGCCAGCACCATAACGGGGGGCACAGATACGCAGTATTTT.

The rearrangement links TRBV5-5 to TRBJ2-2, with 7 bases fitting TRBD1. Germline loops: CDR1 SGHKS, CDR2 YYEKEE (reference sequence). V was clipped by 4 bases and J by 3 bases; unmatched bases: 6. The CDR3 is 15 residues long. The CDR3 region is CASSRDSGYTGELFF. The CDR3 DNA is TGTGCCAGCAGCCGGGACAGTGGGTACACCGGGGAGCTGTTTTTT.

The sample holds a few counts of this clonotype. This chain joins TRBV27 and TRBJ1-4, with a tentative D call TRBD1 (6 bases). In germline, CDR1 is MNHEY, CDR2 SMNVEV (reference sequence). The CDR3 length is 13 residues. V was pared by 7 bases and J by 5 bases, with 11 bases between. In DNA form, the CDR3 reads TGTGCCAGCACGGGACACCCGAATGAAAAACTGTTTTTT. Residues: CASTGHPNEKLFF. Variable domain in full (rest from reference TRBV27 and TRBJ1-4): EAQVTQNPRYLITVTGKKLTVTCSQNMNHEYMSWYRQDPGLGLRQIYYSMNVEVTDKGDVPEGYKVSRKEKRNFPLILESPSPNQTSLYFCASTGHPNEKLFFGSGTQLSVL.

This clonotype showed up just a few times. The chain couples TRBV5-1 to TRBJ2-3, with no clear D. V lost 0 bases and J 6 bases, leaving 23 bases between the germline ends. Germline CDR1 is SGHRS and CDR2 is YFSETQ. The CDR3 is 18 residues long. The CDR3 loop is CASSLDVPVGPLTDTQYF. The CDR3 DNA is TGCGCCAGCAGCTTGGATGTTCCCGTTGGCCCTCTCACGGATACGCAGTATTTT.

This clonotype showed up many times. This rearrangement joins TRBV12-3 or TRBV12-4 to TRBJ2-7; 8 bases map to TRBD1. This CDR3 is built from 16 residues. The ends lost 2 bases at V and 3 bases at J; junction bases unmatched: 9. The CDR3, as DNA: TGTGCCAGCAGTTTAAATGAAGACAGGGGATACTACGAGCAGTACTTC. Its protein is CASSLNEDRGYYEQYF.

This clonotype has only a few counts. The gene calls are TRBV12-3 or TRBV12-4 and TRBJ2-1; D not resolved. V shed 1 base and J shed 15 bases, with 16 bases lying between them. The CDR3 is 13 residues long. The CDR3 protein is CASSLGNSVLRFF. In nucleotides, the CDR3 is TGTGCCAGCAGTTTAGGGAACAGCGTTCTGAGGTTCTTC.

In DNA form, the CDR3 reads TGCAGTGCTAGAGAAGGAGCAGGGCCAGGGGAGACCCAGTACTTC. It codes for CSAREGAGPGETQYF. The chain uses TRBV20-1 and TRBJ2-5; weak D call: TRBD1 (5 bases). Germline values: CDR1 DFQATT, CDR2 SNEGSKA (reference sequence). This CDR3 contains 15 residues. Trimming left V 0 bases short and J 5 bases short, with 16 bases between.

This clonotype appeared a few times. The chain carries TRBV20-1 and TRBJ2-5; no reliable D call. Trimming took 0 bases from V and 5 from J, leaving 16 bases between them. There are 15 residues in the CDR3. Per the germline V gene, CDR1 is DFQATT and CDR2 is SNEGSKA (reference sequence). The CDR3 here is CSARDRAALRETQYF. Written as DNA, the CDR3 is TGCAGTGCTAGAGATAGGGCTGCCCTACGGGAGACCCAGTACTTC.

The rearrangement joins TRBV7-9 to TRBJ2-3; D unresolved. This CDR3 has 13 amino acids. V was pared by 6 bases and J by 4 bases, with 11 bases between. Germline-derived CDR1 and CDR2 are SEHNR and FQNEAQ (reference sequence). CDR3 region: CASSPARADTQYF. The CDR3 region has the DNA TGTGCCAGCAGTCCTGCTAGAGCAGATACGCAGTATTTT. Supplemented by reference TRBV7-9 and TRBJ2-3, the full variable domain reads DTGVSQNPRHKITKRGQNVTFRCDPISEHNRLYWYRQTLGQGPEFLTYFQNEAQLEKSRLLSDRFSAERPKGSFSTLEIQRTEQGDSAMYLCASSPARADTQYFGPGTRLTVL.

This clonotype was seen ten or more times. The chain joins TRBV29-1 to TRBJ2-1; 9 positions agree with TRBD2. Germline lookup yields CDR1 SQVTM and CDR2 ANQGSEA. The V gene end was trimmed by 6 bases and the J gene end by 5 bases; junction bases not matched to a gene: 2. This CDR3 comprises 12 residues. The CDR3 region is CSVRLADNEQFF. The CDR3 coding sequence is TGCAGCGTACGACTAGCGGACAATGAGCAGTTCTTC.

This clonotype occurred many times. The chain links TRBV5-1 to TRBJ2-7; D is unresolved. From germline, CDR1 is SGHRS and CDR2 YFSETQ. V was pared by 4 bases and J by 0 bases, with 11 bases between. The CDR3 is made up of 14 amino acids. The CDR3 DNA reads TGCGCCAGCAGCACAGACCGGAGCTCCTACGAGCAGTACTTC. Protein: CASSTDRSSYEQYF.

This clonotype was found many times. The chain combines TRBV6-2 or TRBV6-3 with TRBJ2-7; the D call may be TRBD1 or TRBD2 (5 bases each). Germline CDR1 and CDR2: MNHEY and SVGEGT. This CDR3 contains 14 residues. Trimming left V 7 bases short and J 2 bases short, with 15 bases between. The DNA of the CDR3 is TGTGCCAGCATTTCCAGGGACGAGGCCTACGAGCAGTACTTC. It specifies CASISRDEAYEQYF.

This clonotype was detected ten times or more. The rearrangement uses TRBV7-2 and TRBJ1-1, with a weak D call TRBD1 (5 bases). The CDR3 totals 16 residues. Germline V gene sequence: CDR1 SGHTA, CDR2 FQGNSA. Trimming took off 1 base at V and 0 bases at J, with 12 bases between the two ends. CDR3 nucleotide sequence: TGTGCCAGCAGCTTAGGGGGCCGGGTAATGAACACTGAAGCTTTCTTT. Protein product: CASSLGGRVMNTEAFF.

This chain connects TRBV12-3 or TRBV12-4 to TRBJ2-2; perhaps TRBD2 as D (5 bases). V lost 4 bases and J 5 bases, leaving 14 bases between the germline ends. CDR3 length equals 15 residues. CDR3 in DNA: TGTGCCAGCAGTTCCAGGAGCCCGGGGACCGGGGAGCTGTTTTTT. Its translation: CASSSRSPGTGELFF.

The CDR3 loop is CASTRDGGLNNEQFF. As DNA, the CDR3 is TGTGCCAGCACGCGGGATGGGGGCCTGAACAATGAGCAGTTCTTC. The gene calls are TRBV27 and TRBJ2-1, with D perhaps being TRBD1 or TRBD2 (6 bases each). Germline-derived CDR1 and CDR2 are MNHEY and SMNVEV (reference sequence). V dropped 7 bases and J dropped 5 bases, with 18 bases sitting between them. This CDR3 region has 15 residues.

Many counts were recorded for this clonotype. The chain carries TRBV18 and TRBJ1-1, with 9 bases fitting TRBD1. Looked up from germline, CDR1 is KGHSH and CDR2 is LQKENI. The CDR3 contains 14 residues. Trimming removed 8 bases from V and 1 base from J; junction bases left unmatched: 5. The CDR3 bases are TGTGCCAGCCGACAGGGGGGAAAGAACACTGAAGCTTTCTTT. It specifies CASRQGGKNTEAFF.

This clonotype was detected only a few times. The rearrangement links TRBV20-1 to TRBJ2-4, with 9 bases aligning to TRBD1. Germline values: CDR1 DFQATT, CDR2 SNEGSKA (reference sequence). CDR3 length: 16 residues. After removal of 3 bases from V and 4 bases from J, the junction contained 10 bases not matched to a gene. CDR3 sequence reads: CSASSSGQGKKNIQYF. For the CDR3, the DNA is TGCAGTGCTAGCTCCTCGGGACAGGGAAAGAAAAACATTCAGTACTTC.

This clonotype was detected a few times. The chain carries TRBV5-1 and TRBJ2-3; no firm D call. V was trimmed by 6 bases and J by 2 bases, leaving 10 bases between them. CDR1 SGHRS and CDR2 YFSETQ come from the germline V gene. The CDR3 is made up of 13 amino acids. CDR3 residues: CASNLEPTDTQYF. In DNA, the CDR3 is TGCGCCAGCAACTTAGAACCCACAGATACGCAGTATTTT.

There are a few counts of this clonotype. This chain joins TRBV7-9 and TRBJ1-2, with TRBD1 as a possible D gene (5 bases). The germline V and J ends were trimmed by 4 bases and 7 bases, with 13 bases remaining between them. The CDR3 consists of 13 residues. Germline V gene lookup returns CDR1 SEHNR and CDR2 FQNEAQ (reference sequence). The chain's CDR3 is CASSSVQGRGYTF. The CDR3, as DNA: TGTGCCAGCAGCTCGGTGCAGGGTCGTGGCTACACCTTC.

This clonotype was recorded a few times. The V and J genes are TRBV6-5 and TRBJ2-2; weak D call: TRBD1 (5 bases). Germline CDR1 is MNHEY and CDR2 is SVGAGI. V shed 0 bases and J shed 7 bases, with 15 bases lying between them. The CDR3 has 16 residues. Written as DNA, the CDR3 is TGTGCCAGCAGTTACTCACCCCAGGGAAGTGGCGGGGAGCTGTTTTTT. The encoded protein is CASSYSPQGSGGELFF.

CDR3 DNA sequence: TGTGCCAGCAGCATTCCGCGACAGGGACTCCAAGGACTCTACGAGCAGTACTTC. Its translation: CASSIPRQGLQGLYEQYF. This chain uses TRBV11-2 with TRBJ2-7, with a possible D match to TRBD1 (7 bases). Germline V gives CDR1 SGHAT, CDR2 FQNNGV. The ends were cut back, 5 bases at V and 3 bases at J, with 26 bases in the middle. There are 18 residues in the CDR3.

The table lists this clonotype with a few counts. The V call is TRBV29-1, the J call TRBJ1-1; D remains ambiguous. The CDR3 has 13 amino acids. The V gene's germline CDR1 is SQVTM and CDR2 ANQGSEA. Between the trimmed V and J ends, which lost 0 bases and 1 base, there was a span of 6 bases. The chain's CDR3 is CSVEELENTEAFF. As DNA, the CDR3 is TGCAGCGTTGAAGAACTAGAGAACACTGAAGCTTTCTTT.